The rows below give T cell receptor beta chains drawn from one sample of a study of shared clonotypes between healthy human individuals. Profiling relied on immunoSEQ multiplex PCR, and the TCRdb table lists in-frame clones only, not all of them. The sample holds about 2.3 million clones; 85% to 95% are singletons and the top ten take around 0.35%. The sample consisted of naive CD4+ T cells from PBMCs. The receptors come from a young man in good health. Some clones in this sample may be carry-over from other donors' samples. CDR3s include the opening cysteine and the closing phenylalanine or tryptophan. A D gene is named only where the DNA matches it firmly. Clone size is given for some rows only: seen once, a few or many times, or a class if the clone is expanded.

CDR3 protein: CASSEQGRGEKLFF
CDR3 DNA: TGTGCCAGCAGTGAACAGGGGAGGGGAGAAAAACTGTTTTTT
D gene: -
clone size: -
V gene: TRBV2
J gene: TRBJ1-4

CDR3 protein: CASKTGADKTQYF
CDR3 DNA: TGTGCCAGCAAAACAGGGGCTGATAAGACCCAGTACTTC
D gene: TRBD1
clone size: once
V gene: TRBV5-6
J gene: TRBJ2-5

CDR3 protein: CASTPGGLGAKNIQYF
CDR3 DNA: TGTGCCAGCACCCCAGGGGGGCTCGGGGCCAAAAACATTCAGTACTTC
D gene: -
clone size: -
V gene: TRBV27
J gene: TRBJ2-4

CDR3 protein: CASSPWTSGTDTQYF
CDR3 DNA: TGTGCCAGCAGCCCATGGACTAGCGGCACAGATACGCAGTATTTT
D gene: TRBD2
clone size: -
V gene: TRBV4-2
J gene: TRBJ2-3

CDR3 protein: CASNLTGTDGYTF
CDR3 DNA: TGTGCCAGCAACCTCACAGGGACGGATGGCTACACCTTC
D gene: -
clone size: -
V gene: TRBV14
J gene: TRBJ1-2

CDR3 protein: CAWGGKGAGKETQYF
CDR3 DNA: TGTGCCTGGGGCGGCAAGGGGGCCGGGAAAGAGACCCAGTACTTC
D gene: TRBD1
clone size: -
V gene: TRBV30
J gene: TRBJ2-5

CDR3 protein: CASSRQGAGNTIYF
CDR3 DNA: TGTGCCAGCAGCCGACAGGGGGCTGGAAACACCATATATTTT
D gene: TRBD1
clone size: -
V gene: TRBV7-2
J gene: TRBJ1-3

CDR3 protein: CASSIGTSGRAGGSKNIQYF
CDR3 DNA: TGTGCCAGTAGTATAGGGACTAGCGGGAGGGCCGGTGGGTCCAAAAACATTCAGTACTTC
D gene: TRBD2
clone size: -
V gene: TRBV19
J gene: TRBJ2-4

CDR3 protein: CASSLGGPGELFF
CDR3 DNA: TGTGCCAGCAGCTTGGGGGGACCCGGGGAGCTGTTTTTT
D gene: -
clone size: -
V gene: TRBV5-4
J gene: TRBJ2-2

CDR3 protein: CASSFGDSYNEQFF
CDR3 DNA: TGCGCCAGCAGCTTTGGGGACTCCTACAATGAGCAGTTCTTC
D gene: -
clone size: once
V gene: TRBV5-1
J gene: TRBJ2-1

CDR3 protein: CASSPNPGHQLVYTF
CDR3 DNA: TGTGCCAGCAGTCCCAATCCGGGACACCAGTTAGTCTACACCTTC
D gene: -
clone size: -
V gene: TRBV27
J gene: TRBJ1-2

CDR3 protein: CASSVTRNEKLFF
CDR3 DNA: TGTGCCAGCAGTGTGACGAGAAATGAAAAACTGTTTTTT
D gene: -
clone size: -
V gene: TRBV2
J gene: TRBJ1-4

CDR3 protein: CAISLAGEDTEAFF
CDR3 DNA: TGTGCCATCAGTCTTGCAGGGGAGGATACTGAAGCTTTCTTT
D gene: -
clone size: once
V gene: TRBV10-3
J gene: TRBJ1-1

CDR3 protein: CASSLVAGQYQYEQYF
CDR3 DNA: TGTGCCAGCAGCTTAGTTGCGGGACAGTACCAATACGAGCAGTACTTC
D gene: -
clone size: -
V gene: TRBV11-2
J gene: TRBJ2-7

CDR3 protein: CASSSYLADYEQYF
CDR3 DNA: TGCGCCAGCAGCTCTTACTTAGCGGATTACGAGCAGTACTTC
D gene: -
clone size: -
V gene: TRBV5-1
J gene: TRBJ2-7

CDR3 protein: CASSQERITGGTPYEQYF
CDR3 DNA: TGCGCCAGCAGCCAAGAGAGGATTACAGGGGGGACTCCTTACGAGCAGTACTTC
D gene: TRBD1
clone size: -
V gene: TRBV4-3
J gene: TRBJ2-7

CDR3 protein: CASSPGGVRGGQPQHF
CDR3 DNA: TGTGCCAGCAGCCCCGGGGGGGTTAGGGGAGGCCAGCCCCAGCATTTT
D gene: -
clone size: -
V gene: TRBV7-8
J gene: TRBJ1-5

CDR3 protein: CASITRVEAFF
CDR3 DNA: TGTGCCAGCATCACCAGGGTTGAAGCTTTCTTT
D gene: -
clone size: -
V gene: TRBV7-2
J gene: TRBJ1-1

CDR3 protein: CASSPQGYEQYF
CDR3 DNA: TGTGCCAGCAGTCCTCAGGGGTACGAGCAGTACTTC
D gene: -
clone size: -
V gene: TRBV27
J gene: TRBJ2-7

CDR3 protein: CSVVRTGVYEQFF
CDR3 DNA: TGCAGCGTTGTCAGGACGGGAGTCTATGAGCAGTTCTTC
D gene: -
clone size: -
V gene: TRBV29-1
J gene: TRBJ2-1

CDR3 protein: CASSQELAGAYEQYF
CDR3 DNA: TGTGCCAGCAGCCAGGAACTAGCGGGAGCCTACGAGCAGTACTTC
D gene: TRBD2
clone size: once
V gene: TRBV4-2
J gene: TRBJ2-7

CDR3 protein: CASSYRVAGLRNIQYF
CDR3 DNA: TGTGCCAGCAGTTACAGGGTAGCGGGATTGAGAAACATTCAGTACTTC
D gene: TRBD2
clone size: -
V gene: TRBV6-5
J gene: TRBJ2-4

CDR3 protein: CASSARLAGGRETQYF
CDR3 DNA: TGTGCCAGTAGTGCAAGACTAGCGGGAGGGCGCGAGACCCAGTACTTC
D gene: TRBD2
clone size: -
V gene: TRBV19
J gene: TRBJ2-5

CDR3 protein: CASSFQGARIYF
CDR3 DNA: TGTGCCAGCAGCTTTCAGGGGGCGCGGATATATTTT
D gene: TRBD1
clone size: -
V gene: TRBV5-4
J gene: TRBJ1-3

CDR3 protein: CASSLSRRQEGYGYTF
CDR3 DNA: TGTGCCAGCAGCTTATCTCGACGGCAAGAGGGCTATGGCTACACCTTC
D gene: -
clone size: -
V gene: TRBV11-1
J gene: TRBJ1-2

CDR3 protein: CATSRAGTAWEQYF
CDR3 DNA: TGTGCCACCAGCAGAGCCGGGACTGCTTGGGAGCAGTACTTC
D gene: -
clone size: -
V gene: TRBV15
J gene: TRBJ2-7

CDR3 protein: CATLPLASGRVDTQYF
CDR3 DNA: TGTGCCACCCTGCCCCTGGCTAGCGGGAGGGTAGATACGCAGTATTTT
D gene: TRBD2
clone size: once
V gene: TRBV28
J gene: TRBJ2-3

CDR3 protein: CASSLAAGRETQYF
CDR3 DNA: TGTGCCAGCAGTTTGGCGGCGGGGCGAGAGACCCAGTACTTC
D gene: -
clone size: -
V gene: TRBV28
J gene: TRBJ2-5

CDR3 protein: CASSLPSVDPSF
CDR3 DNA: TGTGCCAGCAGTTTACCCAGTGTTGATCCCAGCTTC
D gene: -
clone size: once
V gene: TRBV28
J gene: TRBJ2-7

CDR3 protein: CASSSAGSGGETQYF
CDR3 DNA: TGTGCCAGCAGTTCGGCGGGGAGTGGAGGAGAGACCCAGTACTTC
D gene: -
clone size: -
V gene: TRBV28
J gene: TRBJ2-5

CDR3 protein: CASSQTSGDYNEQFF
CDR3 DNA: TGTGCCAGCAGCCAAACTAGCGGCGACTACAATGAGCAGTTCTTC
D gene: TRBD2
clone size: -
V gene: TRBV11-2
J gene: TRBJ2-1

CDR3 protein: CASSLIPGQGQNEQFF
CDR3 DNA: TGTGCCAGCAGTTTAATCCCGGGACAGGGGCAGAATGAGCAGTTCTTC
D gene: TRBD1
clone size: -
V gene: TRBV28
J gene: TRBJ2-1

CDR3 protein: CASSQRGGVAGEAYNEQFF
CDR3 DNA: TGTGCCAGCAGCCAAAGAGGTGGGGTAGCGGGAGAAGCGTACAATGAGCAGTTCTTC
D gene: TRBD2
clone size: -
V gene: TRBV4-2
J gene: TRBJ2-1

CDR3 protein: CASSFTGSSYEQYF
CDR3 DNA: TGTGCCAGCAGCTTTACAGGGAGCTCCTACGAGCAGTACTTC
D gene: -
clone size: -
V gene: TRBV7-9
J gene: TRBJ2-7

CDR3 protein: CASTPRWQGLYNEQFF
CDR3 DNA: TGTGCCAGCACCCCCAGGTGGCAGGGGCTATACAATGAGCAGTTCTTC
D gene: -
clone size: once
V gene: TRBV2
J gene: TRBJ2-1

CDR3 protein: CASSPGLAGTTYEQYF
CDR3 DNA: TGTGCCAGCTCACCAGGACTAGCGGGTACCACCTACGAGCAGTACTTC
D gene: TRBD2
clone size: few
V gene: TRBV18
J gene: TRBJ2-7

CDR3 protein: CASSIQGRSNQPQHF
CDR3 DNA: TGTGCCAGTAGTATACAGGGAAGAAGCAATCAGCCCCAGCATTTT
D gene: -
clone size: -
V gene: TRBV19
J gene: TRBJ1-5

CDR3 protein: CACGQGGETQYF
CDR3 DNA: TGTGCCTGCGGGCAGGGCGGAGAGACCCAGTACTTC
D gene: -
clone size: -
V gene: TRBV7-8
J gene: TRBJ2-5

CDR3 protein: CASSPPWQAAEQYF
CDR3 DNA: TGTGCCAGCAGCCCCCCGTGGCAGGCGGCCGAGCAGTACTTC
D gene: -
clone size: -
V gene: TRBV7-2
J gene: TRBJ2-7

CDR3 protein: CASSDGLPGYEQYF
CDR3 DNA: TGTGCCAGCAGTGATGGGCTTCCCGGCTACGAGCAGTACTTC
D gene: -
clone size: -
V gene: TRBV2
J gene: TRBJ2-7

CDR3 protein: CASSSGQGNGAFF
CDR3 DNA: TGCGCCAGCAGCTCGGGACAGGGTAATGGAGCTTTCTTT
D gene: TRBD1
clone size: -
V gene: TRBV5-1
J gene: TRBJ1-1

CDR3 protein: CAISELGQTTGELFF
CDR3 DNA: TGTGCCATCAGTGAGTTAGGGCAGACCACCGGGGAGCTGTTTTTT
D gene: -
clone size: -
V gene: TRBV10-3
J gene: TRBJ2-2

CDR3 protein: CASSPTGGGRYEQYF
CDR3 DNA: TGTGCCAGCTCGCCAACAGGGGGCGGACGTTACGAGCAGTACTTC
D gene: TRBD1
clone size: -
V gene: TRBV18
J gene: TRBJ2-7

CDR3 protein: CASSEWSGVSYNEQFF
CDR3 DNA: TGTGCCAGCAGTGAATGGTCGGGAGTCTCCTACAATGAGCAGTTCTTC
D gene: -
clone size: -
V gene: TRBV6-1
J gene: TRBJ2-1

CDR3 protein: CASSAGFGDRGYEQYF
CDR3 DNA: TGTGCCAGCAGCGCGGGGTTTGGGGACAGGGGGTACGAGCAGTACTTC
D gene: TRBD1
clone size: once
V gene: TRBV9
J gene: TRBJ2-7

CDR3 protein: CASSSLRDTMYF
CDR3 DNA: TGTGCCAGCAGCTCGCTCAGGGACACCATGTACTTC
D gene: -
clone size: once
V gene: TRBV11-2
J gene: TRBJ2-7

CDR3 protein: CASSVGRNTEAFF
CDR3 DNA: TGTGCCAGCAGCGTAGGCAGGAACACTGAAGCTTTCTTT
D gene: -
clone size: many
V gene: TRBV9
J gene: TRBJ1-1

CDR3 protein: CASGPLENTEAFF
CDR3 DNA: TGTGCCAGCGGCCCTCTTGAGAACACTGAAGCTTTCTTT
D gene: -
clone size: few
V gene: TRBV18
J gene: TRBJ1-1

CDR3 protein: CASSLWTSGSLDEQFF
CDR3 DNA: TGTGCCAGCAGTTTATGGACTAGCGGGAGTCTTGATGAGCAGTTCTTC
D gene: TRBD2
clone size: once
V gene: TRBV27
J gene: TRBJ2-1

CDR3 protein: CASSRPGITTYEQYF
CDR3 DNA: TGTGCCAGCAGCCGACCCGGGATTACGACCTACGAGCAGTACTTC
D gene: -
clone size: -
V gene: TRBV11-2
J gene: TRBJ2-7

CDR3 protein: CASSVTAETQYF
CDR3 DNA: TGTGCCAGCAGCGTGACAGCCGAGACCCAGTACTTC
D gene: -
clone size: -
V gene: TRBV7-2
J gene: TRBJ2-5